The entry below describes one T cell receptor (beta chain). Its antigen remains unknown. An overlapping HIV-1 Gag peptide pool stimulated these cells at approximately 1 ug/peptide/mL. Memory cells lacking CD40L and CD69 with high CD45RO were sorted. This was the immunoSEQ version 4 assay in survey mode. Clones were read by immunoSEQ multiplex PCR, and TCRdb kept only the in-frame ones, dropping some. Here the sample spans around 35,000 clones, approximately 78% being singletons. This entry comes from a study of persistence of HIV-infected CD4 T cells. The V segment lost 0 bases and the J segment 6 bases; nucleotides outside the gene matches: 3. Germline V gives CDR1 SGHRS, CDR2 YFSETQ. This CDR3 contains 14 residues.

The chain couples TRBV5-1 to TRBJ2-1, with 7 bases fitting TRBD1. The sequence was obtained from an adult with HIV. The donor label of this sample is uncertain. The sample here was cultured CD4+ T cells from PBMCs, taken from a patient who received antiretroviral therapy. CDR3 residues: CASSLGGGLNEQFF. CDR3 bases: TGCGCCAGCAGCTTGGGAGGGGGCCTCAATGAGCAGTTCTTC.